This TCR beta chain was documented in a study of response to subunit inactivated influenza vaccine. TCRdb analysed the RT-PCR reads with MiXCR anew, one entry per CDR3 protein. In the table there are some 540,000 distinct CDR3 sequences, 20% to 25% of which are singletons. This CDR3 comprises 15 residues. V trimming: 10 bases; J trimming: 6 bases; junction bases outside the gene matches: 17. Looked up from germline, CDR1 is MNHEY and CDR2 is SVGEGT. This clonotype was picked up many times. These data were also filed under a second study, of T cells expressing NK-cell markers. As that study records: The cDNA for TCR beta came from 5'RACE template switching with UMIs. Just one sequenced donor of eight was HCMV-seronegative, while seven were seropositive. Dominant NKG2C+ clonotypes made up about 1.0-7.0% of CD8+ T cells in more than 5 donors. A handful of donors' CD3+CD56-NKG2C+ cells were dominated by the same clonotypes. Unclear, still, was the HCMV specificity of the expanded NKG2C+ T cell clones.

The sequence was collected from a man between 45 and 60 years old who received an inactivated influenza vaccine. The sequencing here drew on CD4+ T cells sorted from PBMCs, taken 11 to 12 days after vaccination. V usage is TRBV6-2 or TRBV6-3 and J usage is TRBJ2-7; 8 bases map to TRBD2. The CDR3 is CATTDGSGSRSEQYF. The CDR3 DNA reads TGTGCCACGACGGATGGGAGCGGGAGTAGGAGCGAGCAGTACTTC.